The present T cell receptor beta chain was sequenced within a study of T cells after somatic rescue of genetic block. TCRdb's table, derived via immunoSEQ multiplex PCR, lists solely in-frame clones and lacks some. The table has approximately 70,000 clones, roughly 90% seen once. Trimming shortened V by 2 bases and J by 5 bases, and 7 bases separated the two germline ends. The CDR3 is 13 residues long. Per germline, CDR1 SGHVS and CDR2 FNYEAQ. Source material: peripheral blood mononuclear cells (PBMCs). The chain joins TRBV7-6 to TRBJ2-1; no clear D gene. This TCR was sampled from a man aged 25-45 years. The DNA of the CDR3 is TGTGCCAGCAGCTTAAAGTATAACAATGAGCAGTTCTTC. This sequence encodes CASSLKYNNEQFF.